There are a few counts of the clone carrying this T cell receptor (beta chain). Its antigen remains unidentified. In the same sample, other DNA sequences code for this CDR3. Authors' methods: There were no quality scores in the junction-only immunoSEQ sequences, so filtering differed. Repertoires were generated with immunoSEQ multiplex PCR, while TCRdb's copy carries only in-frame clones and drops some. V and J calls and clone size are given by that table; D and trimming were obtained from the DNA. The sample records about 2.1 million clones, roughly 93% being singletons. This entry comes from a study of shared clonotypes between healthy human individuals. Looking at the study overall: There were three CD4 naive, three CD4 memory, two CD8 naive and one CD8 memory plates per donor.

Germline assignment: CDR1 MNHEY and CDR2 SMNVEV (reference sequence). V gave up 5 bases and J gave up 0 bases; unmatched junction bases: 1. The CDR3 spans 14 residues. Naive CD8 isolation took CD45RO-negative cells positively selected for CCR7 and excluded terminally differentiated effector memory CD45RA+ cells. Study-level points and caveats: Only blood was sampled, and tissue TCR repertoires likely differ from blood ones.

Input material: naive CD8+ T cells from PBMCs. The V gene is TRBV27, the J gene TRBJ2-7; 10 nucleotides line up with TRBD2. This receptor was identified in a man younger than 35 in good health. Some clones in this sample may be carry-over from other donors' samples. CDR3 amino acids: CASSPSGSSYEQYF. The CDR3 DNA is TGTGCCAGCAGTCCTAGCGGGAGCTCCTACGAGCAGTACTTC.